This T cell receptor beta chain was profiled in a study of cytomegalovirus exposure and HLA in healthy donors. To note about this clone: The antigen remains unidentified.

The study's findings and limits: A link between a missense DCLRE1C variant and TCR beta V- and J-gene trimming emerged from a later analysis. The study dropped some indistinguishable V segments, TRBV6-2 and TRBV6-3 among them.

The PCR employed 60 Vbeta primers together with 13 Jbeta primers. Measured with immunoSEQ multiplex PCR; TCRdb has only the in-frame clones, and not every one. This table holds 110,000 to 150,000 clones, 80% found once. The CDR3 consists of 16 residues. V was trimmed by 6 bases and J by 4 bases, leaving 21 bases between them. CDR1 is WSHSY and CDR2 is SAAADI in the germline V gene. This clonotype was obtained from a man aged 35 to 55 in good health and CMV-seropositive. The sample comprised PBMCs. The V and J genes are TRBV10-2 and TRBJ1-1, with D perhaps matching TRBD1 (5 bases). The CDR3 DNA reads TGCGCCAGCAGCCCCCGGGCGGGACGCCTACCCACTGAAGCTTTCTTT. This codes for CASSPRAGRLPTEAFF.